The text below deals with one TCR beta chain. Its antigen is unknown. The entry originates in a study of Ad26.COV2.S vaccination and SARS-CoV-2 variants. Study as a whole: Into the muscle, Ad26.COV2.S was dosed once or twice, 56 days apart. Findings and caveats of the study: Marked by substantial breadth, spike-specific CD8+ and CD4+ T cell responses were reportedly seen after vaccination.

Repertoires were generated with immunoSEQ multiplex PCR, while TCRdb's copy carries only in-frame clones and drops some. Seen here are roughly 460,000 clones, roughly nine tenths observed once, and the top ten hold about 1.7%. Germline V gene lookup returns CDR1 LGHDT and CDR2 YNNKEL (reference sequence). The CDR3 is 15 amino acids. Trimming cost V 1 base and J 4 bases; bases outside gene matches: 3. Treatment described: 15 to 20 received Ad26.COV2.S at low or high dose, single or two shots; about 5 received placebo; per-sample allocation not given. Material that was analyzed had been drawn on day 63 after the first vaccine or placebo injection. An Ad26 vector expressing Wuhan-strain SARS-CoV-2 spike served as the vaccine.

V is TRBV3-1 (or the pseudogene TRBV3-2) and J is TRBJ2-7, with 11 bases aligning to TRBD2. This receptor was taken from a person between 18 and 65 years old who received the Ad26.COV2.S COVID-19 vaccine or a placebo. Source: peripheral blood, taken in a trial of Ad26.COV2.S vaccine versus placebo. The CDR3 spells CASSQGLAGSYEQYF. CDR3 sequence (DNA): TGTGCCAGCAGCCAAGGACTAGCGGGGTCTTACGAGCAGTACTTC.